This passage covers 25 T cell receptor beta chains from one sample sequenced in a study of shared clonotypes between healthy human individuals. The data were produced by immunoSEQ multiplex PCR, yet TCRdb's version contains in-frame clones alone and is incomplete. The sample shows over a million clones, roughly 80% of them seen only once. Specimen: memory CD4+ T cells sorted from blood. Subset meaning: CD45RA-negative fraction. All receptors come from a man younger than 35 in good health.

This clone turned up a few times. The chain is built from TRBV6-5 and TRBJ2-7, with 7 bases matching TRBD1. V dropped 6 bases and J dropped 1; count of bases not matched to a gene: 6. Germline V lookup: CDR1 MNHEY, CDR2 SVGAGI. The CDR3 contains 14 residues. The CDR3 DNA sequence: TGTGCCAGCAGCCACAGGGGTATTTCCTACGAGCAGTACTTC. This codes for CASSHRGISYEQYF.

This clone has just a few counts. The V gene is TRBV30, the J gene TRBJ2-2, with 7 nucleotides matching TRBD1. The V segment lost 4 bases and the J segment 7 bases; nucleotides outside the gene matches: 12. The CDR3 consists of 15 residues. Germline CDR1 and CDR2: GTSNPN and SVGIG (reference sequence). CDR3 in amino acids: CAWIKKQGRSGELFF. Written as DNA, the CDR3 is TGTGCCTGGATCAAAAAACAGGGGCGGAGCGGGGAGCTGTTTTTT.

V usage is TRBV4-1 and J usage is TRBJ1-1, with D hard to call. With 5 bases removed from V and 4 bases from J, the gap between germline ends came to 20 bases. CDR3 length: 16 amino acids. Germline CDR1 reads MGHRA; CDR2 reads YSYEKL. CDR3 in amino acids: CASSAGLGIFPTEAFF. The CDR3 DNA reads as TGCGCCAGCAGCGCGGGTCTGGGCATATTCCCCACTGAAGCTTTCTTT.

This chain connects TRBV4-3 to TRBJ2-1; 15 nucleotides match TRBD2. CDR3 length: 16 residues. The V segment lost 4 bases and the J segment 4 bases; nucleotides outside the gene matches: 2. Per germline, CDR1 LGHNA and CDR2 YSLEER. In DNA form, the CDR3 reads TGCGCCAGCAGCCCGGGACTAGCGGGAGGATACAATGAGCAGTTCTTC. Its protein is CASSPGLAGGYNEQFF.

About this clone: Since no conserved phenylalanine or tryptophan closes the CDR3, a read error is the likely cause. The DNA is omitted, as the CDR3 cannot be located on it reliably, and the CDR3 follows TCRdb's listing. This chain connects TRBV6-5 to TRBJ1-2; no DNA check was done on the table's D call, TRBD1. Looked up from germline, CDR1 is MNHEY and CDR2 is SVGAGI. The CDR3 has 12 residues if both end residues are counted. CDR3 sequence: CASSNRVGTVTI.

This clone has more than one count but fewer than ten. The chain couples TRBV5-4 to TRBJ2-1, with 8 bases aligning to TRBD2. V shed 2 bases, J shed 0 bases, and the junction held 1 base outside the gene matches. The CDR3 is 15 amino acids. The V gene's germline CDR1 is SGHNT and CDR2 YYREEE (reference sequence). CDR3 DNA: TGTGCCAGCAGCTTCCGGGGGGGCTCCTACAATGAGCAGTTCTTC. This translates into CASSFRGGSYNEQFF. The complete variable domain, with remaining parts taken from reference TRBV5-4 and TRBJ2-1, reads ETGVTQSPTHLIKTRGQQVTLRCSSQSGHNTVSWYQQALGQGPQFIFQYYREEENGRGNFPPRFSGLQFPNYSSELNVNALELDDSALYLCASSFRGGSYNEQFFGPGTRLTVL.

This clone was seen more than once but under ten times. The chain has TRBV7-2 and TRBJ1-6; 8 bases map to TRBD1. Germline V gene lookup returns CDR1 SGHTA and CDR2 FQGNSA. The CDR3 has 15 residues. V trimming: 6 bases; J trimming: 10 bases; junction bases outside the gene matches: 11. CDR3 in amino acids: CASSPDRAGRSPLHF. The CDR3, as DNA: TGTGCCAGCAGTCCGGACAGGGCAGGGAGGTCACCCCTCCACTTT.

The chain has TRBV5-8 and TRBJ2-1; D gene ambiguous. CDR3 length: 15 residues. CDR1 is SGHTS, CDR2 YDEGEE, per germline. The V and J ends lost 5 bases and 0 bases respectively, with 12 bases between them. In DNA, the CDR3 is TGTGCCAGCAGGTTCCTCACCGACTCCTACAATGAGCAGTTCTTC. Protein product: CASRFLTDSYNEQFF.

The rearrangement links TRBV28 to TRBJ2-7; D may be TRBD2 (5 bases). The CDR3 sequence is 12 residues long. The V and J ends lost 6 bases and 2 bases respectively, with 8 bases between them. CDR1 is MDHEN, CDR2 SYDVKM, per germline. This chain's CDR3 is CASSSGTYEQYF. CDR3 DNA sequence: TGTGCCAGCAGCTCCGGGACCTACGAGCAGTACTTC.

The J gene is TRBJ2-2, the V gene TRBV2, with a possible D match to TRBD2 (6 bases). V was trimmed by 7 bases and J by 1 base, leaving 13 bases between them. Germline V gives CDR1 SNHLY, CDR2 FYNNEI. The length of the CDR3 is 15 residues. CDR3 amino acids: CASTVGLGNTGELFF. DNA for the CDR3: TGTGCCAGCACCGTGGGACTGGGGAACACCGGGGAGCTGTTTTTT.

This sequence joins TRBV18 and TRBJ1-1, with 12 bases fitting TRBD1. CDR1 is KGHSH, CDR2 LQKENI, per germline. The CDR3 runs to 15 residues. Unmatched junction bases numbered 10, after V lost 8 bases and J lost 6 bases. In DNA form, the CDR3 reads TGTGCCAGCACCGGGCGGGACAGGGGGCTCGCTGAAGCTTTCTTT. It translates to CASTGRDRGLAEAFF.

Turning to this clone: One end of the junction varies from germline; a read error may be responsible. The CDR3 sequence is CASSQGWGTESTF. The CDR3 region has the DNA TGCGCCAGCAGCCAAGGTTGGGGGACAGAGAGTACTTTC. The rearrangement joins TRBV4-1 to TRBJ2-7; the match to TRBD1 covers 7 bases. Per germline, CDR1 MGHRA and CDR2 YSYEKL. The CDR3 loop spans 13 amino acids.

The CDR3 here is CASSAGTSGGYNEQFF. Written as DNA, the CDR3 is TGTGCCAGCAGCGCCGGGACTAGCGGGGGCTACAATGAGCAGTTCTTC. The chain joins TRBV9 to TRBJ2-1; TRBD2 agrees at 14 bases. The CDR3 sequence is 16 residues long. From germline, CDR1 is SGDLS and CDR2 YYNGEE. The V and J ends lost 3 bases and 3 bases, in that order; junction bases with no gene match: 2.

In its sample, this clone was seen once. The CDR3 here is CASSPRVGQGGAEAFF. The DNA of the CDR3 is TGTGCCAGCAGCCCCCGAGTCGGACAGGGCGGGGCAGAAGCTTTCTTT. This sequence joins TRBV2 and TRBJ1-1, with 8 nucleotides matching TRBD1. The V segment lost 6 bases and the J segment 8 bases; nucleotides outside the gene matches: 17. The CDR3 extends over 16 amino acids. The V gene's germline CDR1 is SNHLY and CDR2 FYNNEI.

V is TRBV18 and J is TRBJ2-1; D is unresolved. Germline assignment: CDR1 KGHSH and CDR2 LQKENI. Deletions cut 5 bases from V and 4 bases from J, with 27 bases between. The CDR3 is made up of 19 amino acids. CDR3 protein: CASSSRGVSPVGNYNEQFF. Here the CDR3 DNA reads TGTGCCAGCTCATCCCGCGGCGTCTCCCCGGTGGGAAATTACAATGAGCAGTTCTTC.

CDR3 protein: CASSFGGKGTDTQYF. The CDR3 DNA follows: TGCGCCAGCAGCTTTGGCGGGAAGGGCACAGATACGCAGTATTTT. The V and J genes are TRBV5-1 and TRBJ2-3; D might be TRBD2 (6 bases). The CDR3 spans 15 residues. CDR1 is SGHRS and CDR2 is YFSETQ in the germline V gene. The V end was cut by 2 bases, the J end by 1 base, with 11 bases between.

The CDR3 DNA is TGCGCCAGCAGCTTCTGGTCAGGGGAACAAGAGACCCAGTACTTC. This codes for CASSFWSGEQETQYF. J is TRBJ2-5 and V is TRBV5-1; tentatively, D is TRBD1 (6 bases). The CDR3 has 15 residues. Germline V CDR1 and CDR2: SGHRS, YFSETQ. Deletions cut 2 bases from V and 2 bases from J, with 13 bases between.

The chain is built from TRBV10-1 and TRBJ2-2, with a weak D call TRBD2 (6 bases). Germline loops: CDR1 WNHNN, CDR2 SYGVQD (reference sequence). The V end was cut by 0 bases, the J end by 5 bases, with 7 bases between. The CDR3 runs to 14 residues. CDR3 in amino acids: CASSESAGTGELFF. In DNA form, the CDR3 reads TGCGCCAGCAGTGAGTCCGCGGGGACCGGGGAGCTGTTTTTT.

This clone has only a few counts. The V and J genes are TRBV6-5 and TRBJ1-1, with 7 nucleotides matching TRBD1. J gave up 1 base and V 5 bases, and 4 bases lay outside the gene matches. Germline V CDR1 and CDR2: MNHEY, SVGAGI. The CDR3 spans 14 residues. For the CDR3, the DNA is TGTGCCAGCAGTAAGGGACAGCCGAACACTGAAGCTTTCTTT. It translates to CASSKGQPNTEAFF.

This clone was seen a single time. The chain links TRBV7-2 to TRBJ2-3, with D tentatively TRBD1 (6 bases). The CDR3 loop spans 16 amino acids. Trimming shortened V by 1 base and J by 1 base, and 12 bases separated the two germline ends. Germline CDR1 and CDR2: SGHTA and FQGNSA. In nucleotides, the CDR3 is TGTGCCAGCAGCTTAGGGGGGCCGAGGGGCACAGATACGCAGTATTTT. Its protein product is CASSLGGPRGTDTQYF.

This sequence joins TRBV5-1 and TRBJ2-1; the match to TRBD2 covers 9 bases. Germline assignment: CDR1 SGHRS and CDR2 YFSETQ. This CDR3 is built from 15 residues. Unmatched junction bases numbered 5, after V lost 3 bases and J lost 4 bases. CDR3 loop: CASSSVGLAYNEQFF. The CDR3 DNA sequence: TGCGCCAGCAGCTCCGTGGGACTAGCTTACAATGAGCAGTTCTTC.

The rearrangement links TRBV15 to TRBJ2-5; TRBD2 is a possible D gene (6 bases). Per germline, CDR1 LNHNV and CDR2 YYDKDF (reference sequence). V was shortened by 1 base and J by 4 bases, with 7 bases between the two germline ends. This CDR3 has 13 residues. CDR3 residues: CATSRALAETQYF. The CDR3 DNA sequence: TGTGCCACCAGCAGAGCACTAGCAGAGACCCAGTACTTC.

This clone appeared a few times. The genes are TRBV10-3 and TRBJ2-5; possible D gene TRBD2, 6 bases. Trimming removed 2 bases at V and 3 bases at J, with 13 bases between. In germline, CDR1 is ENHRY, CDR2 SYGVKD. The CDR3 consists of 15 residues. The CDR3 nucleotides read TGTGCCATCAGTGAGCCGGGAGCAGCGAAAGAGACCCAGTACTTC. It encodes CAISEPGAAKETQYF.

In its sample, this clone was seen a few times. This chain connects TRBV18 to TRBJ2-3, with unresolved D. The V end lost 3 bases, the J end lost 0 bases, and 10 bases lay between the germline ends. The CDR3 runs to 15 residues. Germline V gene data show CDR1 as KGHSH and CDR2 as LQKENI. CDR3 in DNA: TGTGCCAGCTCACCGCCTCTAAGTAGCACAGATACGCAGTATTTT. Protein product: CASSPPLSSTDTQYF.

CDR3 sequence reads: CASSRGQREGADTQYF. CDR3 coding DNA: TGCGCCAGCAGCCGAGGCCAGCGGGAGGGGGCAGATACGCAGTATTTT. V gene TRBV5-1 combines with J gene TRBJ2-3; 10 positions agree with TRBD2. J was trimmed by 4 bases and V by 4 bases; bases with no gene match: 9. Germline V gives CDR1 SGHRS, CDR2 YFSETQ. The CDR3 consists of 16 residues. The full variable domain, with the rest looked up from reference TRBV5-1 and TRBJ2-3, is KAGVTQTPRYLIKTRGQQVTLSCSPISGHRSVSWYQQTPGQGLQFLFEYFSETQRNKGNFPGRFSGRQFSNSRSEMNVSTLELGDSALYLCASSRGQREGADTQYFGPGTRLTVL.